The clone carrying this T cell receptor beta chain showed up just a few times. TCR beta CDR3 sequences were amplified from RNA transcripts. HTBI primers were used for first-round RT-PCR of the TCR CDR3. From the multiplex PCR reads, TCRdb called clonotypes with MiXCR, one entry per CDR3 protein. The table lists about 840,000 distinct CDR3 sequences, approximately 40% of them singletons, with over 8% in the top ten. These data belong to a study of T cells in Graves' hyperthyroidism and ophthalmopathy. V lost 4 bases to trimming and J lost 5 bases; unmatched junction nucleotides: 10. The CDR3 is 15 residues long. Germline-derived CDR1 and CDR2 are SGHRS and YFSETQ.

The V call is TRBV5-1, the J call TRBJ2-7, with 9 bases lining up with TRBD2. The receptor was isolated from a man between 18 and 35 years old with Graves' hyperthyroidism. The sequencing sample was made of blood. CDR3 sequence: CASSHVAGVSDEQYF. CDR3 bases: TGCGCCAGCAGCCATGTAGCGGGAGTTTCAGACGAGCAGTACTTC. Full variable domain (remainder filled in from reference TRBV5-1 and TRBJ2-7): KAGVTQTPRYLIKTRGQQVTLSCSPISGHRSVSWYQQTPGQGLQFLFEYFSETQRNKGNFPGRFSGRQFSNSRSEMNVSTLELGDSALYLCASSHVAGVSDEQYFGPGTRLTVT.